This T cell receptor (beta chain) appears in the sequencing data of a study of T cells after yellow fever vaccination. A universal primer site and UMIs were added as TCR cDNA was made by 5'RACE template switching. TCRdb reprocessed the 5' RACE reads via MiXCR and lists one record per CDR3 protein. The data show over 65,000 distinct CDR3 sequences, 10% to 15% seen once. General study results and limits: Reappearance after the booster was observed for most primary-vaccination clones (96% CD4, just over 85% CD8). Sorted repertoires could include abundant contaminating clonotypes from bulk cells.

CDR3 length: 12 residues. Germline V CDR1 and CDR2: MGHRA, YSYEKL. The V gene lost 3 bases and the J gene lost 9 bases, with 10 bases spanning the gap. The specimen was CD8+ T cells not binding an NS4B(214-222) dextramer, sorted from PBMCs, collected 20 to 25 days after the first yellow fever vaccination. The clonotype comes from a man between 18 and 29 years old who received the YFV17D yellow fever vaccine. The chain joins TRBV4-1 to TRBJ2-3, with D possibly being TRBD2 (5 bases). The CDR3 loop reads CASSHSPGTQYF. CDR3 DNA: TGCGCCAGCAGCCACTCACCGGGAACGCAGTATTTT.